The T cell receptor (beta chain) described here comes from a study of cytomegalovirus exposure and HLA in healthy donors. For the study at large: As released early, the data held about 85 million unique TCRs from HLA-typed donors.

With respect to this clone: Its cognate antigen is unknown.

Vbeta (60) and Jbeta (13) primers were used in the PCR. Sequenced by immunoSEQ multiplex PCR; TCRdb stores in-frame clones only, minus some. The sample contains approximately 120,000 clones, 74% of which appear only once. Study-wide results and limits: Analyses of presence and absence presupposed an approximately uniform sequencing depth across donors.

Germline trimming cut 5 bases from V and 2 bases from J; bases unmatched to any gene: 9. From germline, CDR1 is SGHTA and CDR2 FQGNSA. The CDR3 spans 16 residues. Specimen: PBMCs. The sequence came from a woman aged 45-60 years in good health and CMV-seropositive. This chain links TRBV7-2 with TRBJ1-2; 9 bases align to TRBD1. The CDR3 DNA reads as TGTGCCAGCAGCCCTGACTCCGGGACAGGGAACTATGGCTACACCTTC. This encodes CASSPDSGTGNYGYTF.